Below are 26 T cell receptor beta chains sequenced from a single sample in a study of Ad26.COV2.S vaccination and SARS-CoV-2 variants. Produced via immunoSEQ multiplex PCR; TCRdb's table is partial and in-frame only. This repertoire shows some 450,000 clones, 90% found once; its top ten account for approximately 4.5%. Documented treatment: roughly 19 received Ad26.COV2.S at low or high dose, single or two shots; several received placebo; per-sample allocation not given. The samples were gathered on day 63 after the first injection of vaccine or placebo. The starting material was peripheral blood, obtained in a trial of Ad26.COV2.S vaccine versus placebo. The receptor set was obtained from a person between 18 and 65 years old who received the Ad26.COV2.S COVID-19 vaccine or a placebo.

The J gene is TRBJ1-4, the V gene TRBV28; a possible D gene is TRBD1 (5 bases). This CDR3 region has 11 residues. From germline, CDR1 is MDHEN and CDR2 SYDVKM. The V end was cut by 6 bases, the J end by 8 bases, with 7 bases between. The CDR3 reads CASRGEEKLFF. CDR3 DNA sequence: TGTGCCAGCAGGGGGGAGGAAAAACTGTTTTTT. Full variable domain (rest looked up from reference TRBV28 and TRBJ1-4): DVKVTQSSRYLVKRTGEKVFLECVQDMDHENMFWYRQDPGLGLRLIYFSYDVKMKEKGDIPEGYSVSREKKERFSLILESASTNQTSMYLCASRGEEKLFFGSGTQLSVL.

This sequence joins TRBV15 and TRBJ2-5; possibly TRBD2 for D (6 bases). V was cut by 0 bases and J by 5 bases, with 13 bases left in between. The germline CDR1 and CDR2 sequences are LNHNV and YYDKDF (reference sequence). The CDR3 extends over 15 amino acids. The CDR3 sequence: CATSRDPLAGETQYF. The CDR3 nucleotides are TGTGCCACCAGCAGAGATCCGTTGGCGGGGGAGACCCAGTACTTC.

The chain recombines TRBV18 with TRBJ2-3; possible D gene TRBD2, 6 bases. CDR1 is KGHSH, CDR2 LQKENI, per germline. V was pared by 3 bases and J by 0 bases, with 13 bases between. The length of the CDR3 is 16 residues. The CDR3 spells CASSPRLASSTDTQYF. The CDR3 nucleotides are TGTGCCAGCTCACCTCGTCTAGCGTCTAGCACAGATACGCAGTATTTT.

The chain has TRBV27 and TRBJ2-5, with a weak D call TRBD2 (6 bases). This CDR3 comprises 12 residues. Germline assignment: CDR1 MNHEY and CDR2 SMNVEV (reference sequence). V was clipped by 5 bases and J by 9 bases, with 13 bases between them. CDR3 sequence: CASSATREAQYF. CDR3 DNA: TGTGCCAGCAGTGCGACTAGGGAGGCCCAGTACTTC.

The gene calls are TRBV7-2 and TRBJ1-6; D ambiguous. Trimming took off 4 bases at V and 1 base at J, with 8 bases between the two ends. Looked up from germline, CDR1 is SGHTA and CDR2 is FQGNSA. CDR3 size: 15 residues. The CDR3 DNA follows: TGTGCCAGCAGCTCCGAGCGGTCCTATAATTCACCCCTCCACTTT. Protein sequence: CASSSERSYNSPLHF.

The chain is built from TRBV7-8 and TRBJ2-3, with TRBD1 matching over 12 bases. Looked up from germline, CDR1 is SGHVS and CDR2 is FQNEAQ. The length of the CDR3 is 20 residues. The junction had 16 bases not matched to a gene; V was cut back by 0 bases and J by 6 bases. The CDR3: CASSLAIGDRGRSWADTQYF. The CDR3 bases are TGTGCCAGCAGCTTAGCGATCGGGGACAGGGGGCGATCGTGGGCGGATACGCAGTATTTT.

CDR3 sequence reads: CASSADRVNANTEAFF. In DNA, the CDR3 is TGCGCCAGCAGCGCAGACAGGGTCAACGCGAACACTGAAGCTTTCTTT. The chain is built from TRBV5-1 and TRBJ1-1; 7 bases line up with TRBD1. CDR1 and CDR2 (germline): SGHRS, YFSETQ. This CDR3 is 16 amino acids long. V shed 4 bases, J shed 1 base, and the junction held 10 bases outside the gene matches.

The chain recombines TRBV15 with TRBJ2-3; 8 nucleotides align to TRBD2. The CDR3 is made up of 13 amino acids. With 1 base clipped from V and 11 bases from J, the junction kept 5 bases outside the gene matches. Germline CDR1 reads LNHNV; CDR2 reads YYDKDF (reference sequence). CDR3 bases: TGTGCCACCAGCAGAGTTTCCGGGAGGGAGCAGTATTTT. As protein: CATSRVSGREQYF.

This clone was detected a few times. The V gene is TRBV6-2 or TRBV6-3, the J gene TRBJ2-3; tentative D call: TRBD2 (6 bases). This CDR3 has 17 amino acids. CDR1 and CDR2 (germline): MNHEY, SVGEGT. The V gene lost 5 bases and the J gene lost 5 bases, with 23 bases spanning the gap. The CDR3 spells CASSLPPQLGGEDTQYF. CDR3 sequence (DNA): TGTGCCAGCAGTCTACCGCCCCAGCTGGGGGGAGAAGATACGCAGTATTTT.

A few counts support this clone. The chain has TRBV2 and TRBJ1-1, with D perhaps TRBD1 (5 bases). Germline V gene sequence: CDR1 SNHLY, CDR2 FYNNEI. The V end lost 5 bases, the J end lost 3 bases, and 7 bases lay between the germline ends. CDR3 size: 12 residues. CDR3 DNA: TGTGCCAGCAGTCCGGGACACACTGAAGCTTTCTTT. Encoded protein: CASSPGHTEAFF.

This rearrangement joins TRBV28 to TRBJ1-6, with D perhaps matching TRBD1 (5 bases). The V gene's germline CDR1 is MDHEN and CDR2 SYDVKM. The CDR3 extends over 14 amino acids. Trimming pared 3 bases from V and 9 bases from J, leaving 12 bases between. CDR3 sequence: CASSFVRVGSPLHF. DNA of the CDR3: TGTGCCAGCAGTTTTGTCAGGGTGGGTTCACCCCTCCACTTT.

This rearrangement joins TRBV27 to TRBJ2-7, with 11 positions matching TRBD2. Germline CDR1 and CDR2: MNHEY and SMNVEV (reference sequence). Losses at the gene ends were 2 bases for V and 4 bases for J; bases not matched to a gene: 4. CDR3 size: 15 residues. The CDR3 DNA is TGTGCCAGCAGTTTAACTAGCGGGAGTTTTTACGAGCAGTACTTC. It encodes CASSLTSGSFYEQYF.

The chain links TRBV27 to TRBJ2-3, with a tentative D call TRBD1 (6 bases). Per the germline V gene, CDR1 is MNHEY and CDR2 is SMNVEV (reference sequence). The CDR3 contains 19 residues. The V gene lost 5 bases and the J gene lost 4 bases, with 28 bases spanning the gap. For the CDR3, the DNA is TGTGCCAGCAGTCCCGAGGCCGTATTAGGGGGTGGACTCCCAGATACGCAGTATTTT. It yields the protein CASSPEAVLGGGLPDTQYF.

The chain recombines TRBV4-1 with TRBJ2-4; possibly TRBD1 or TRBD2 for D (5 bases each). The CDR3 totals 16 residues. CDR1 MGHRA and CDR2 YSYEKL come from the germline V gene. Trimming removed 2 bases at V and 8 bases at J, with 19 bases between. The CDR3 is CASSQKRGADRDIQYF. The CDR3 DNA sequence: TGCGCCAGCAGCCAAAAGAGGGGAGCGGATCGGGACATTCAGTACTTC.

The V gene is TRBV24-1, the J gene TRBJ2-1, with 11 nucleotides matching TRBD2. V shed 5 bases and J 9 bases; nucleotides not matched to a gene: 5. The length of the CDR3 is 14 residues. Germline V gene sequence: CDR1 KGHDR, CDR2 SFDVKD. CDR3 amino acids: CATSVLAGGPEQFF. DNA of the CDR3: TGTGCCACCAGTGTCCTAGCGGGAGGCCCTGAGCAGTTCTTC.

The rearrangement links TRBV6-2 or TRBV6-3 to TRBJ1-2; 9 bases are shared with TRBD1. CDR1 is MNHEY, CDR2 SVGEGT, per germline. The CDR3 runs to 15 residues. V was pared by 5 bases and J by 8 bases, with 12 bases of the junction left unmatched. CDR3 in amino acids: CASSQTGTGLRGYTF. DNA of the CDR3: TGTGCCAGCAGTCAAACCGGGACAGGGTTACGAGGCTACACCTTC.

The chain links TRBV11-2 to TRBJ2-1; possible D gene TRBD1, 7 bases. Trimming took 5 bases from V and 6 from J, leaving 23 bases between them. The germline gives CDR1 SGHAT, CDR2 FQNNGV. The CDR3 is made up of 17 amino acids. Written as DNA, the CDR3 is TGTGCCAGCAGCGTGACAGGGAGGACACTTTCGAGCAATGAGCAGTTCTTC. It codes for CASSVTGRTLSSNEQFF.

V usage is TRBV13 and J usage is TRBJ2-1; maybe TRBD1 (6 bases). The germline V and J ends were trimmed by 4 bases and 8 bases, with 15 bases remaining between them. Germline CDR1 PRHDT, CDR2 FYEKMQ (reference sequence). The CDR3 extends over 14 amino acids. The CDR3 spells CASSWGLVGHEQFF. DNA for the CDR3: TGTGCCAGCAGCTGGGGGCTTGTAGGCCATGAGCAGTTCTTC.

The rearrangement uses TRBV4-1 and TRBJ2-3; D tentatively reads TRBD1 or TRBD2 (6 bases each). This CDR3 comprises 15 residues. In germline, CDR1 is MGHRA, CDR2 YSYEKL. V lost 1 base and J 4 bases, leaving 12 bases between the germline ends. The CDR3 sequence: CASSQVDRGADTQYF. The CDR3 DNA is TGCGCCAGCAGCCAAGTCGATAGGGGGGCAGATACGCAGTATTTT.

V and J are TRBV29-1 and TRBJ1-5; maybe TRBD1 (5 bases). V was clipped by 4 bases and J by 6 bases, with 16 bases between them. Germline CDR1 SQVTM, CDR2 ANQGSEA. The length of the CDR3 is 14 residues. Here the CDR3 DNA reads TGCAGCGTTGTCGTGGGGGGAGAGGGTCAGCCCCAGCATTTT. Residues: CSVVVGGEGQPQHF.

V gene TRBV28 combines with J gene TRBJ1-5, with a weak D call TRBD1 (5 bases). Germline CDR1 and CDR2: MDHEN and SYDVKM. CDR3 size: 15 residues. V shed 2 bases and J shed 1 base, with 9 bases lying between them. The CDR3 DNA reads TGTGCCAGCAGTTTACTCAGGGAGAGCAATCAGCCCCAGCATTTT. It encodes CASSLLRESNQPQHF.

This clone was seen a handful of times. J is TRBJ2-2 and V is TRBV9; 8 bases map to TRBD2. CDR3 length: 16 amino acids. Looked up from germline, CDR1 is SGDLS and CDR2 is YYNGEE. V dropped 1 base and J dropped 6; count of bases not matched to a gene: 8. CDR3 DNA sequence: TGTGCCAGCAGCGTACGGGGCGGGAGGAGCGCCGGGGAGCTGTTTTTT. Translation: CASSVRGGRSAGELFF.

CDR3 loop: CASKRGLAGVNEQFF. The CDR3 nucleotides read TGTGCCAGCAAAAGAGGACTAGCGGGAGTCAATGAGCAGTTCTTC. V is TRBV13 and J is TRBJ2-1, with TRBD2 matching over 13 bases. The CDR3 runs 15 residues. The ends lost 7 bases at V and 6 bases at J; junction bases unmatched: 6. Looked up from germline, CDR1 is PRHDT and CDR2 is FYEKMQ (reference sequence). Drawing the rest from reference TRBV13 and TRBJ2-1, the complete variable domain is AAGVIQSPRHLIKEKRETATLKCYPIPRHDTVYWYQQGPGQDPQFLISFYEKMQSDKGSIPDRFSAQQFSDYHSELNMSSLELGDSALYFCASKRGLAGVNEQFFGPGTRLTVL.

This chain connects TRBV7-2 to TRBJ2-3; tentatively, D is TRBD2 (7 bases). V was shortened by 5 bases and J by 7 bases, with 19 bases between the two germline ends. The CDR3 length is 15 residues. Germline V gives CDR1 SGHTA, CDR2 FQGNSA. The CDR3 bases are TGTGCCAGCAGCCCTAGGGGGGAGGGCCGAAATACGCAGTATTTT. This translates into CASSPRGEGRNTQYF.

The J gene is TRBJ1-5, the V gene TRBV19; 7 positions match TRBD1. J gave up 1 base and V 7 bases, and 7 bases lay outside the gene matches. This CDR3 is built from 15 residues. Germline V gene data show CDR1 as LNHDA and CDR2 as SQIVND (reference sequence). CDR3 loop: CASKEGGISNQPQHF. CDR3 DNA: TGTGCCAGTAAAGAAGGGGGCATAAGCAATCAGCCCCAGCATTTT.

The V gene is TRBV9, the J gene TRBJ2-3; 7 positions agree with TRBD2. This CDR3 contains 15 residues. V shed 1 base, J shed 4 bases, and the junction held 6 bases outside the gene matches. Germline lookup yields CDR1 SGDLS and CDR2 YYNGEE. DNA of the CDR3: TGTGCCAGCAGCGTACGCGGGAGCCCCCCAGATACGCAGTATTTT. Amino acid sequence: CASSVRGSPPDTQYF.